This T cell receptor (beta chain) was captured in a study of breast tumors, draining lymph nodes, adjacent tissues. TCRdb re-derived calls from the multiplex PCR reads in MiXCR, one entry per CDR3 protein. The sample carries 200,000 to 300,000 distinct CDR3 sequences, 30% to 35% recorded once. This clonotype appeared many times. The antigen is not known. This CDR3 comprises 13 residues. Germline V lookup: CDR1 SGDLS, CDR2 YYNGEE. V lost 0 bases and J lost 4, with 6 bases in between. Samples came from axillary lymph nodes draining the breast cancer. General study findings and limits: Tumors had less TCR diversity than lymph nodes, more than nontumor tissue. Compared with basal-like, luminal-like tumors shared significantly more repertoire with nontumor tissue. Tumor T cell lymph node origin was a supported hypothesis, not proven.

The material sequenced was axillary lymph node tissue. The V call is TRBV9, the J call TRBJ2-3, with D unresolved. The receptor's source is a female donor with breast cancer. Some clones in this sample may be carry-over from other donors' samples. The CDR3 coding sequence is TGTGCCAGCAGCGTAGGAGGTGCAGATACGCAGTATTTT. This gives the protein CASSVGGADTQYF. Full variable domain (missing parts from reference TRBV9 and TRBJ2-3): DSGVTQTPKHLITATGQRVTLRCSPRSGDLSVYWYQQSLDQGLQFLIQYYNGEERAKGNILERFSAQQFPDLHSELNLSSLELGDSALYFCASSVGGADTQYFGPGTRLTVL.